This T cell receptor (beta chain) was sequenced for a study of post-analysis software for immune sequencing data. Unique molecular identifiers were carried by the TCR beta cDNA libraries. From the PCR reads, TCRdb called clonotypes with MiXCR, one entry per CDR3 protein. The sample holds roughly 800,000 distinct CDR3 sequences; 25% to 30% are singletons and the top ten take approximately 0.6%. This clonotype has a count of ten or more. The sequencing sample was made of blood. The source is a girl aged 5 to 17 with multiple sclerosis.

CDR3 DNA: TGTGCCAGCAGCGGAGGGGTGAGCTCCTACAATGAGCAGTTCTTC. Protein sequence: CASSGGVSSYNEQFF. The chain has TRBV5-6 and TRBJ2-1, with D tentatively TRBD2 (6 bases). Trimming pared 4 bases from V and 0 bases from J, leaving 11 bases between. The CDR3 has 15 residues. The V gene's germline CDR1 is SGHDT and CDR2 YYEEEE.